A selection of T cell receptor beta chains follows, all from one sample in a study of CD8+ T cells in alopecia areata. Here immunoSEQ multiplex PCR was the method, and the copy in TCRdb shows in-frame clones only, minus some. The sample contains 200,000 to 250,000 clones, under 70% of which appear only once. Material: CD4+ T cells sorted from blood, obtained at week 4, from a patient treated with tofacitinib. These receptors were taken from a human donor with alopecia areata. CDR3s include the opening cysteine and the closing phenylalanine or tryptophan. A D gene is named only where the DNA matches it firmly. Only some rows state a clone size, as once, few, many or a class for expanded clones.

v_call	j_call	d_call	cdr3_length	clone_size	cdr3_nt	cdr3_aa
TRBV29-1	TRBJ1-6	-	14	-	TGCAGCGTTCGCGAGAGCTCCTATAATTCACCCCTCCACTTT	CSVRESSYNSPLHF
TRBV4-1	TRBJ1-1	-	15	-	TGCGCCAGCAGCCAAGGTCCAGGGCTGGGCACTGAAGCTTTCTTT	CASSQGPGLGTEAFF
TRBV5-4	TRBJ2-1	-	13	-	TGTGCCAGCAGCTTGATGGGTCCAAATGAGCAGTTCTTC	CASSLMGPNEQFF
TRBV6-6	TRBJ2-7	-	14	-	TGTGCCAGCAGCACCGGTGACCCGCCCTACGAGCAGTACTTC	CASSTGDPPYEQYF
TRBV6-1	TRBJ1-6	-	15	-	TGTGCCAGCAGTGAAGCGGGCGGTAGAGCGCACCCCCTCCACTTT	CASSEAGGRAHPLHF
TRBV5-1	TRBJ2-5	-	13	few	TGCGCCAGCAGCTCCCAACCTGCTGAGACCCAGTACTTC	CASSSQPAETQYF
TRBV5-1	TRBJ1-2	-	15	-	TGCGCCAGCAGCGACGGTGGGGTCGGGATTCGTGGCTACACCTTC	CASSDGGVGIRGYTF
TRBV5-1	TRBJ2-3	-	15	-	TGCGCCAGCAGCTTGGGGGCGCGGAACACAGATACGCAGTATTTT	CASSLGARNTDTQYF
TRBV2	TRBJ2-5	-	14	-	TGTGCCAGCACCATGACAGTCTCCCAAGAGACCCAGTACTTC	CASTMTVSQETQYF
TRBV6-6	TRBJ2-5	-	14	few	TGTGCCAGCAGGCCCGAGAGCGGCGCGAGGACCCAGTACTTC	CASRPESGARTQYF
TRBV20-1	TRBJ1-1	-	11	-	TGCAGTGCCGAGGGGAACACTGAAGCTTTCTTT	CSAEGNTEAFF
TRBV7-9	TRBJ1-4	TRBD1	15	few	TGTGCCAGCAGCTTAGCCGGGACAGGACGTGAAAAACTGTTTTTT	CASSLAGTGREKLFF
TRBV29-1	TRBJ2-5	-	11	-	TGCAGCGCAGATACCCCTGAGACCCAGTACTTC	CSADTPETQYF
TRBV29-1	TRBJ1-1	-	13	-	TGCAGCGTTGAGGGCAGTAGGAGCACTGAAGCTTTCTTT	CSVEGSRSTEAFF
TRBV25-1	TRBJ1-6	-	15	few	TGTGCCAGCAGTGAAGGACGCCACTTTAATTCACCCCTCCACTTT	CASSEGRHFNSPLHF